This TCR beta chain was captured by sequencing in a study of cytomegalovirus exposure and HLA in healthy donors. In the study overall: The study placed less than 90% of its roughly 400 genotyped donors in the Caucasian-associated ancestry cluster.

At collection, donors were nominally healthy, but unrecorded immune exposures were probable. Study observations and caveats: A later analysis found common viral pathogens apparently linked to several of the most significant clusters. Certain indistinguishable V segments, among them TRBV6-2 and TRBV6-3, were excluded.

60 Vbeta and 13 Jbeta primers were used in PCR. Repertoires were generated with immunoSEQ multiplex PCR, while TCRdb's copy carries only in-frame clones and drops some. This table has about 250,000 clones, just over 70% appearing once. On this clone itself: What it recognizes is unknown.

Germline CDR1 is MNHEY and CDR2 is SMNVEV (reference sequence). The V end lost 6 bases, the J end lost 8 bases, and 13 bases lay between the germline ends. This CDR3 contains 13 residues. The genes are TRBV27 and TRBJ1-4; no definite D call. Sequencing input: PBMCs. The clonotype originates from a female donor in good health and CMV-seronegative. Written as DNA, the CDR3 is TGTGCCAGCAGGGCGCCCGGGTTGGAAAAACTGTTTTTT. Its translation is CASRAPGLEKLFF. Combining the CDR3 with reference TRBV27 and TRBJ1-4 gives the whole variable domain EAQVTQNPRYLITVTGKKLTVTCSQNMNHEYMSWYRQDPGLGLRQIYYSMNVEVTDKGDVPEGYKVSRKEKRNFPLILESPSPNQTSLYFCASRAPGLEKLFFGSGTQLSVL.